A single sample gave rise to the 16 T cell receptor beta chains below, sequenced in a study of tumor and adjacent non-tumor tissue in lung cancer. The library came from three nested PCR rounds adapted from ARM-PCR protocols. TCRdb fed the multiplex PCR reads into MiXCR, producing one record per CDR3 protein. Of about 110,000 distinct CDR3 sequences listed, around 82% are singletons. No cell sorting was done before RNA was extracted from the tissue. The sequenced sample consisted of lung tumor tissue. The receptors shown here come from a man in his 70s with non-small cell lung cancer.

Worth noting for this clonotype: At one end the junction does not follow the germline gene, possibly because of a read error. The CDR3 is CASTGHVRDTEAFF. CDR3 sequence (DNA): TGTGCCAGCACGGGACATGTCCGGGACACTGAAGCCTTCTTT. The chain is built from TRBV5-5 and TRBJ1-1, with a tentative D call TRBD1 (6 bases). The germline V gene encodes CDR1 SGHKS and CDR2 YYEKEE (reference sequence). This CDR3 spans 14 amino acids.

Here the CDR3 reads CSVDALGDTQYF. The CDR3 bases are TGCAGCGTTGATGCCCTGGGGGATACGCAGTATTTT. The chain combines TRBV29-1 with TRBJ2-3, with unresolved D. Germline CDR1 reads SQVTM; CDR2 reads ANQGSEA. Trimming stripped 3 bases from V and 6 bases from J, with 10 bases between. This CDR3 contains 12 residues.

There are a few counts of this clonotype. This CDR3 is missing its conserved last phenylalanine or tryptophan, likely due to a read error. This chain uses TRBV6-5 with TRBJ1-2, with a tentative D call TRBD1 (6 bases). Germline-derived CDR1 and CDR2 are MNHEY and SVGAGI. The CDR3 is 14 residues long. CDR3 sequence: CTSSYLGAGYGYTL. The CDR3, as DNA: TGTACCAGCAGTTACCTGGGGGCGGGCTATGGCTACACCCTC.

With regard to this clonotype: At one end the junction does not follow the germline gene, possibly because of a read error. The genes are TRBV12-3 or TRBV12-4 and TRBJ1-1; D is undetermined. The CDR3 has 10 amino acids. The CDR3 reads CASRGTEAFF. CDR3 DNA sequence: TGTGCTAGCAGAGGGACTGAAGCTTTCTTT.

For this clonotype: Because it lacks the conserved phenylalanine or tryptophan at the end, this CDR3 is likely a read error. Because the CDR3's place on the DNA is in doubt, the DNA is left out and the CDR3 is given as listed by TCRdb. The chain's CDR3 is CASSTHESRSYNEHFL. This sequence joins TRBV6-2 or TRBV6-3 and TRBJ2-1. The CDR3 is 16 residues long, counting both termini. The germline CDR1 and CDR2 sequences are MNHEY and SVGEGT.

The rearrangement joins TRBV5-1 to TRBJ1-2; weak D call: TRBD1 (5 bases). This CDR3 spans 16 amino acids. The germline V and J ends were trimmed by 5 bases and 8 bases, with 25 bases remaining between them. The germline CDR1 and CDR2 sequences are SGHRS and YFSETQ. The CDR3 DNA follows: TGCGCCAGCAGTGAGGGACTTAGCCCCCTTACGGACGGCTACACCTTC. It translates to CASSEGLSPLTDGYTF.

There are a few counts of this clonotype. The rearrangement joins TRBV10-3 to TRBJ2-1; 7 nucleotides match TRBD1. Germline V lookup: CDR1 ENHRY, CDR2 SYGVKD. The CDR3 is made up of 11 amino acids. Unmatched junction bases numbered 5, after V lost 6 bases and J lost 12 bases. CDR3 amino acids: CAIRSTGWQFF. The DNA for the CDR3 is TGTGCCATCAGGTCGACAGGGTGGCAGTTCTTC.

This chain joins TRBV11-1 and TRBJ2-6; D remains ambiguous. Trimming shortened V by 3 bases and J by 0 bases, and 12 bases separated the two germline ends. The germline V gene has CDR1 SGHAT and CDR2 FQDESV (reference sequence). The CDR3 has 17 amino acids. Written as DNA, the CDR3 is TGTGCCAGCAGCTTTCGCCCTGGTAACTCTGGGGCCAACGTCCTGACTTTC. It codes for CASSFRPGNSGANVLTF.

Regarding this clonotype: Being one base from a much bigger clone, this may be a read error. The chain uses TRBV20-1 and TRBJ1-5; 11 bases line up with TRBD1. Germline V lookup: CDR1 DFQATT, CDR2 SNEGSKA (reference sequence). The CDR3 spans 14 residues. CDR3 nucleotides: TGCAGTGCTAGAGGGACAGGGGGCAATCAGCCCCGGCATTTT. It encodes CSARGTGGNQPRHF.

This chain links TRBV13 with TRBJ2-3, with 7 bases fitting TRBD2. J lost 5 bases, V lost 6 bases, and 11 bases had no gene match. In germline, CDR1 is PRHDT, CDR2 FYEKMQ (reference sequence). This CDR3 spans 15 amino acids. The CDR3 nucleotides are TGTGCCAGCAGACCCACGATTGGGAGGGGAGATACGCAGTATTTT. It is translated as CASRPTIGRGDTQYF.

To note about this clonotype: Likely a read error: the CDR3 ends without its conserved phenylalanine or tryptophan. The chain carries TRBV10-2 and TRBJ2-2; 10 bases agree with TRBD2. Germline CDR1 WSHSY, CDR2 SAAADI. This CDR3 contains 14 residues. V gave up 6 bases and J gave up 8 bases; unmatched junction bases: 6. CDR3 amino acids: CASRLAGPRGELFV. CDR3 nucleotide sequence: TGCGCCAGCAGACTAGCGGGGCCGAGGGGGGAGCTGTTTGTT.

About this clonotype: A junction end diverges from the germline sequence, so it may reflect a read error. The V gene is TRBV11-1, the J gene TRBJ2-5, with D unclear. Germline-derived CDR1 and CDR2 are SGHAT and FQDESV (reference sequence). CDR3 length: 15 amino acids. CDR3 coding DNA: TGTGCCACCAGCTTAGGGATTAGACTGGACGAGAGCCAGTACTTC. This sequence encodes CATSLGIRLDESQYF. Variable domain in full (rest from reference TRBV11-1 and TRBJ2-5): EAEVAQSPRYKITEKSQAVAFWCDPISGHATLYWYRQILGQGPELLVQFQDESVVDDSQLPKDRFSAERLKGVDSTLKIQPAELGDSAMYLCATSLGIRLDESQYFGPGTRLLVL.

Notes on this clonotype: Given the absence of the conserved phenylalanine or tryptophan at the CDR3 end, a read error is likely. The genes are TRBV29-1 and TRBJ1-1, with 8 bases lining up with TRBD1. Germline CDR1 is SQVTM and CDR2 is ANQGSEA. This CDR3 contains 14 residues. The CDR3: CSVFGQGTNIEAFS. As DNA, the CDR3 is TGCAGCGTCTTCGGACAGGGAACTAACATTGAAGCTTTCTCT.

As to this clonotype: Because it lacks the conserved phenylalanine or tryptophan at the end, this CDR3 is likely a read error. It is unclear where the CDR3 begins or ends on the DNA, so no DNA is shown, and the CDR3 is as TCRdb lists it. The chain joins TRBV11-3 to TRBJ1-2. The CDR3 has 13 residues if both end residues are counted. Per germline, CDR1 SGHNT and CDR2 YENEEA. CDR3 sequence reads: CASSRSRVHGNTI.

Details on this clonotype: The junction and the germline gene differ at one end; a read error may be behind it. The rearrangement links TRBV5-4 to TRBJ2-3; 12 positions match TRBD2. The CDR3 runs 16 residues. In germline, CDR1 is SGHNT, CDR2 YYREEE (reference sequence). CDR3 DNA: TGTACCAGCATTCCGACTAGCGGGGGAGGGACAGATACGCAGTATTTT. Translating it yields CTSIPTSGGGTDTQYF.

Turning to this clonotype: Mismatch with germline at one junction end may stem from a read error. The chain joins TRBV11-2 to TRBJ1-6; TRBD1 matches 9 bases. Germline V CDR1 and CDR2: SGHAT, FQNNGV. There are 18 residues in the CDR3. CDR3 residues: CASSPKTGGSSYNSPLHF. DNA of the CDR3: TGTGCCAGCAGCCCTAAGACAGGGGGAAGCTCCTATAATTCACCGCTCCACTTT.